This paragraph reports one TCR beta chain. The antigen remains undetermined. This CDR3 has 13 residues. V was clipped by 4 bases and J by 4 bases; unmatched bases: 6. Germline V gene lookup returns CDR1 SQVTM and CDR2 ANQGSEA. Clones were sequenced by immunoSEQ multiplex PCR, and TCRdb holds only the in-frame ones, with some missing. The top ten hold about 4.3% of the sample, which has 100,000 to 150,000 clones, about 89% seen once. The data were taken from a study of T cell responses to AZD1222 COVID-19 vaccine. General study results and limits: Among the donors, most were white British and more were female, and clonal diversity was possibly underestimated. Baseline seropositives among AZD1222 recipients totaled only five or six.

The V call is TRBV29-1, the J call TRBJ1-2; 7 nucleotides agree with TRBD1. This TCR was sampled from an adult in good health. The sample in question was peripheral blood, obtained on day 0 of AZD1222 vaccination. CDR3 bases: TGCAGCGTTGTAGGGGGCGGGAGCTATGGCTACACCTTC. As protein: CSVVGGGSYGYTF. The full variable domain, completed using reference TRBV29-1 and TRBJ1-2, is SAVISQKPSRDICQRGTSLTIQCQVDSQVTMMFWYRQQPGQSLTLIATANQGSEATYESGFVIDKFPISRPNLTFSTLTVSNMSPEDSSIYLCSVVGGGSYGYTFGSGTRLTVV.